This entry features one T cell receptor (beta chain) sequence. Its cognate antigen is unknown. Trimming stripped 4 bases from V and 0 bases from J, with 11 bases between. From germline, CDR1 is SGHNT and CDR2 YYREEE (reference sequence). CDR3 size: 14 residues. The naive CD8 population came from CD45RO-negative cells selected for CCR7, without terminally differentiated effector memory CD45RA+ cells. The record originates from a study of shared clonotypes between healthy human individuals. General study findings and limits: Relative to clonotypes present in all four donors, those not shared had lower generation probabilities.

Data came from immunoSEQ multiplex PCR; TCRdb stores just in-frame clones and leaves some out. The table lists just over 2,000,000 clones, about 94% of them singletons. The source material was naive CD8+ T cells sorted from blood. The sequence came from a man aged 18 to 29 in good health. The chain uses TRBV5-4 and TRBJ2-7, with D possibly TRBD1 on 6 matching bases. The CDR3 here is CASSISDSSYEQYF. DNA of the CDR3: TGTGCCAGCAGCATATCGGACAGCTCCTACGAGCAGTACTTC.